This T cell receptor beta chain was documented in a study of PD-1 blockade in classical Hodgkin lymphoma. Overall study results and limits: Possible causes of repertoire differences, disease activity or prior therapy, remain undefined. Exclusion covered patients beginning nivolumab under 1 year post-ASCT. TCR diversity in CD4+, not CD8+, cells rose significantly by C4D1.

Trimming took 6 bases from V and 3 from J; bases not matched to a gene: 7. The germline V gene has CDR1 ENHRY and CDR2 SYGVKD. The CDR3 has 16 residues. Sequenced by immunoSEQ multiplex PCR; TCRdb stores in-frame clones only, minus some. The data contain 100,000 or so clones, about 93% of them singletons. Time point noted: cycle 4 day 1 (C4D1), after less than 7 weeks of nivolumab. Each and every patient relapsed after autologous stem cell transplantation, and patients got differing brentuximab vedotin exposure. A remark on this clone: Its antigen is undetermined.

J is TRBJ2-2 and V is TRBV10-3; 10 bases map to TRBD2. Source: peripheral blood mononuclear cells (PBMCs), taken before the fourth cycle of nivolumab. The source is a human donor with classical Hodgkin lymphoma. The CDR3 region has the DNA TGTGCCATCAGGACGGGACTAGCGAGCGACACCGGGGAGCTGTTTTTT. Protein sequence: CAIRTGLASDTGELFF.